This passage covers 4 T cell receptor beta chains from one sample sequenced in a study of graft-versus-host responses after intestinal transplantation. The starting material, graft tissue, was processed to release intraepithelial and lamina propria lymphocytes. Profiling relied on immunoSEQ multiplex PCR, and the TCRdb table lists in-frame clones only, not all of them. This repertoire shows about 37,000 clones, 87% found once; its top ten account for about 20%. This specimen was ileum tissue, taken about 28 weeks after intestinal transplant. The receptors originated from a human patient who received an intestinal transplant, so some T cells may come from the graft donor.

This clone was seen once. V gene TRBV11-3 combines with J gene TRBJ2-2; TRBD1 might be the D (5 bases). The V end lost 2 bases, the J end lost 6 bases, and 7 bases lay between the germline ends. Germline V gene data show CDR1 as SGHNT and CDR2 as YENEEA. The CDR3 contains 13 residues. CDR3 loop: CASSLQGAGELFF. CDR3 nucleotide sequence: TGTGCCAGCAGCTTACAGGGCGCCGGGGAGCTGTTTTTT.

The chain links TRBV28 to TRBJ2-3, with TRBD2 identical over 11 bases. The CDR3 has 16 amino acids. V shed 2 bases, J shed 6 bases, and the junction held 7 bases outside the gene matches. Germline V gene sequence: CDR1 MDHEN, CDR2 SYDVKM. CDR3 DNA: TGTGCCAGCAGTTTAGACTTAGCGGGGGGGTCGGATACGCAGTATTTT. Translation: CASSLDLAGGSDTQYF.

The V gene is TRBV27, the J gene TRBJ2-7, with 8 positions matching TRBD1. This CDR3 has 12 residues. Germline V gene sequence: CDR1 MNHEY, CDR2 SMNVEV (reference sequence). J lost 2 bases, V lost 6 bases, and 0 bases had no gene match. CDR3 DNA: TGTGCCAGCAGGACAGGGGCCTACGAGCAGTACTTC. This translates into CASRTGAYEQYF.

The CDR3 loop is CASSQALAEQETQYF. The CDR3, as DNA: TGTGCCAGCAGCCAAGCACTAGCGGAACAAGAGACCCAGTACTTC. The chain links TRBV4-2 to TRBJ2-5, with 8 bases lining up with TRBD2. The ends lost 1 base at V and 2 bases at J; junction bases unmatched: 3. CDR3 length: 15 residues. Per the germline V gene, CDR1 is LGHNA and CDR2 is YNFKEQ.